What follows is one T cell receptor (beta chain) and its context. The antigen remains undetermined. The data were obtained in a study of shared clonotypes between healthy human individuals. Study background: The study drew on a couple of women and a few men aged 18 to 49 as donors. General study findings and limits: Relative to their counterparts shared across all four donors, non-shared clonotypes exhibited diminished generation probabilities.

Sequenced by immunoSEQ multiplex PCR; TCRdb stores in-frame clones only, minus some. In the table there are around 1.9 million clones, under 95% of which are singletons. CD45RO-negative, CCR7-positively selected cells formed the naive CD8 fraction, excluding terminally differentiated effector memory CD45RA+ cells. CDR1 MDHEN and CDR2 SYDVKM come from the germline V gene. J lost 5 bases, V lost 4 bases, and 10 bases had no gene match. The CDR3 has 16 amino acids. Sequences were obtained from naive CD8+ T cells from PBMCs. V and J are TRBV28 and TRBJ2-1, with 8 bases identical to TRBD1. This clonotype was obtained from a man aged 18 to 30 in good health. Some clones in this sample may be carry-over from other donors' samples. The CDR3 reads CASSYPTGTGNNEQFF. The CDR3 DNA is TGTGCCAGCAGTTACCCGACCGGGACAGGTAACAATGAGCAGTTCTTC.